The 28 T cell receptor beta chains below come from one sample, sequenced in a study of human T cells and chemical hapten exposure. TCRdb recomputed calls from the RACE reads with MiXCR, one row per CDR3 protein. The repertoire holds some 96,000 distinct CDR3 sequences, with roughly a quarter as singletons. Time point given: patch test 3, about 24 weeks after DPC sensitization. The sample's treatment: therapeutic diphenylcyclopropenone sensitization with weekly scalp DPC. Sequenced material: whole blood, taken in connection with sensitization to the hapten diphenylcyclopropenone (DPC). These receptors originate from a middle-aged man with alopecia areata. Some clones in this sample may be carry-over from other donors' samples.

In this sample, this clonotype turned up a few times. The J gene is TRBJ2-3, the V gene TRBV6-1; 12 bases agree with TRBD2. Germline V CDR1 and CDR2: MNHNS, SASEGT. With 5 bases clipped from V and 4 bases from J, the junction kept 7 bases outside the gene matches. This CDR3 has 16 amino acids. The CDR3 DNA reads as TGTGCCAGCAGTTCCCTAGCGGGAGGGCCCTCAGATACGCAGTATTTT. Amino acid sequence: CASSSLAGGPSDTQYF.

In this sample, this clonotype turned up a few times. The chain joins TRBV6-1 to TRBJ2-7; D is undetermined. Germline CDR1 is MNHNS and CDR2 is SASEGT. CDR3 length: 15 residues. V lost 2 bases, J lost 2 bases, and 13 bases lay in between. This chain's CDR3 is CASSEPGSHTYEQYF. The CDR3 DNA follows: TGTGCCAGCAGTGAACCGGGCAGCCACACCTACGAGCAGTACTTC.

This clonotype appeared a few times. The rearrangement uses TRBV6-6 and TRBJ2-3; 9 nucleotides line up with TRBD2. The germline CDR1 and CDR2 sequences are MNHNY and SVGAGI (reference sequence). The J segment lost 2 bases and the V segment lost 0 bases, leaving 3 bases of the junction unmatched. CDR3 length equals 16 residues. The CDR3 protein is CASSYSRLAATDTQYF. Written as DNA, the CDR3 is TGTGCCAGCAGTTACTCGCGACTAGCGGCCACAGATACGCAGTATTTT.

The chain combines TRBV5-6 with TRBJ2-7; the D is unclear. The germline V gene has CDR1 SGHDT and CDR2 YYEEEE. This CDR3 is 14 amino acids long. Between the trimmed V and J ends, which lost 0 bases and 6 bases, there was a span of 13 bases. The CDR3 nucleotides read TGTGCCAGCAGCTTGGTCCGTTTGGGGTTCGAGCAGTACTTC. Translation: CASSLVRLGFEQYF.

The chain carries TRBV6-1 and TRBJ1-5; no clear D gene. V shed 1 base and J shed 7 bases, with 8 bases lying between them. The CDR3 contains 13 residues. CDR1 is MNHNS and CDR2 is SASEGT in the germline V gene. CDR3 loop: CASSEGSTQPQHF. The CDR3 nucleotides are TGTGCCAGCAGTGAAGGGTCGACCCAGCCCCAGCATTTT.

The rearrangement joins TRBV6-1 to TRBJ2-1; TRBD2 might be the D (6 bases). The germline V gene has CDR1 MNHNS and CDR2 SASEGT. CDR3 length equals 15 residues. V was shortened by 5 bases and J by 8 bases, with 19 bases between the two germline ends. The chain's CDR3 is CASSPPGRSSHEQFF. The CDR3 nucleotides are TGTGCCAGCAGTCCCCCCGGGAGAAGTAGCCATGAGCAGTTCTTC.

The sample holds a few counts of this clonotype. The J gene is TRBJ2-3, the V gene TRBV2; D is perhaps TRBD1 (5 bases). There are 14 residues in the CDR3. V was trimmed by 7 bases and J by 2 bases, leaving 13 bases between them. From germline, CDR1 is SNHLY and CDR2 FYNNEI. CDR3 coding DNA: TGTGCCAGCACCCAAAGACAGATCACAGATACGCAGTATTTT. This translates into CASTQRQITDTQYF.

The chain combines TRBV6-5 with TRBJ2-5; 13 bases agree with TRBD2. CDR3 size: 16 residues. The germline CDR1 and CDR2 sequences are MNHEY and SVGAGI. V shed 6 bases, J shed 1 base, and the junction held 5 bases outside the gene matches. For the CDR3, the DNA is TGTGCCAGCAGCCCTACTAGCGGGAGGGTCCAAGAGACCCAGTACTTC. Its protein product is CASSPTSGRVQETQYF.

A few counts support this clonotype. The chain links TRBV6-5 to TRBJ1-1; 7 nucleotides agree with TRBD1. The V gene's germline CDR1 is MNHEY and CDR2 SVGAGI. The V gene end was trimmed by 0 bases and the J gene end by 5 bases; junction bases not matched to a gene: 6. The CDR3 spans 15 residues. CDR3 loop: CASSYSSRGGTEAFF. The CDR3 bases are TGTGCCAGCAGTTACTCGAGCAGGGGGGGGACTGAAGCTTTCTTT.

This clonotype appeared many times. This chain joins TRBV7-2 and TRBJ2-7; 7 nucleotides match TRBD1. V shed 5 bases, J shed 6 bases, and the junction held 4 bases outside the gene matches. This CDR3 spans 12 amino acids. Germline V CDR1 and CDR2: SGHTA, FQGNSA. CDR3 sequence reads: CASSPTGAEQYF. DNA for the CDR3: TGTGCCAGCAGCCCTACAGGGGCCGAGCAGTACTTC.

This clonotype occurred a few times. This sequence joins TRBV11-1 and TRBJ2-7; D remains unclear. Per germline, CDR1 SGHAT and CDR2 FQDESV (reference sequence). V was trimmed by 3 bases and J by 6 bases, leaving 15 bases between them. CDR3 length equals 14 residues. The CDR3 here is CASSLAGTSGEQYF. In DNA, the CDR3 is TGTGCCAGCAGCTTGGCAGGCACCTCGGGCGAGCAGTACTTC.

The rearrangement links TRBV20-1 to TRBJ1-4, with no clear D. CDR3 size: 14 residues. V lost 0 bases, J lost 5 bases, and 10 bases lay in between. Germline V gene lookup returns CDR1 DFQATT and CDR2 SNEGSKA (reference sequence). The CDR3 DNA reads TGCAGTGCTAGAGAAAGCCGAGAGAATGAAAAACTGTTTTTT. Protein sequence: CSARESRENEKLFF.

V and J are TRBV12-3 or TRBV12-4 and TRBJ1-2; D not certain. The germline V and J ends were trimmed by 6 bases and 5 bases, with 16 bases remaining between them. The CDR3 sequence is 14 residues long. This CDR3 is CASSRAGQQYGYTF. For the CDR3, the DNA is TGTGCCAGCAGCCGCGCTGGGCAGCAATATGGCTACACCTTC.

This clonotype showed up just a few times. This sequence joins TRBV20-1 and TRBJ2-1; unclear D gene. With 0 bases removed from V and 0 bases from J, the gap between germline ends came to 9 bases. Germline CDR1 DFQATT, CDR2 SNEGSKA (reference sequence). This CDR3 has 15 residues. The CDR3, as DNA: TGCAGTGCTAGAGATGGCAGGAGCTCCTACAATGAGCAGTTCTTC. Its protein product is CSARDGRSSYNEQFF.

The J gene is TRBJ2-3, the V gene TRBV20-1, with D uncertain. V lost 5 bases, J lost 3 bases, and 12 bases lay in between. This CDR3 is built from 13 residues. Germline V gene lookup returns CDR1 DFQATT and CDR2 SNEGSKA (reference sequence). DNA for the CDR3: TGCAGTGCTTCTACAGAGTGGACAGATACGCAGTATTTT. It is translated as CSASTEWTDTQYF.

This chain joins TRBV20-1 and TRBJ2-5, with D perhaps TRBD2 (7 bases). The germline V gene has CDR1 DFQATT and CDR2 SNEGSKA (reference sequence). Deletions cut 3 bases from V and 7 bases from J, with 18 bases between. The CDR3 extends over 14 amino acids. The CDR3 DNA reads TGCAGTGCTAGTCGGCCGGGGGGCCGGGGGACCCAGTACTTC. Its protein product is CSASRPGGRGTQYF.

This CDR3 is CASSLRSGDGYTF. The CDR3 bases are TGTGCCAGCAGTTTAAGATCGGGGGATGGCTACACCTTC. The chain is built from TRBV12-3 or TRBV12-4 and TRBJ1-2; possibly TRBD1 for D (5 bases). The CDR3 consists of 13 residues. The germline V and J ends were trimmed by 2 bases and 6 bases, with 10 bases remaining between them.

This clonotype was observed a few times. The genes are TRBV20-1 and TRBJ1-5, with TRBD1 as a possible D gene (5 bases). The germline V and J ends were trimmed by 0 bases and 9 bases, with 21 bases remaining between them. Germline CDR1 reads DFQATT; CDR2 reads SNEGSKA (reference sequence). The CDR3 consists of 16 residues. The CDR3 loop reads CSARDGTRQGDRPQHF. CDR3 nucleotides: TGCAGTGCTAGAGATGGGACTCGGCAGGGCGACCGGCCCCAGCATTTT.

This chain connects TRBV25-1 to TRBJ1-1; the D is unclear. The CDR3 loop spans 14 amino acids. CDR1 is MGHDK and CDR2 is SYGVNS in the germline V gene. The V end was cut by 1 base, the J end by 5 bases, with 11 bases between. The CDR3: CASSELGGWTEAFF. The DNA for the CDR3 is TGTGCCAGCAGTGAATTAGGAGGGTGGACTGAAGCTTTCTTT.

This clonotype turned up a few times. V usage is TRBV7-3 and J usage is TRBJ1-1, with D perhaps matching TRBD1 (5 bases). Germline loops: CDR1 SGHTA, CDR2 FQGTGA. This CDR3 region has 15 residues. V was trimmed by 1 base and J by 1 base, leaving 10 bases between them. The DNA of the CDR3 is TGTGCCAGCAGCTTAAGTGGGCAGGGGAACACTGAAGCTTTCTTT. Translated, it gives CASSLSGQGNTEAFF.

V gene TRBV28 combines with J gene TRBJ2-7, with TRBD1 identical over 7 bases. After removal of 6 bases from V and 1 base from J, the junction contained 3 bases not matched to a gene. Germline assignment: CDR1 MDHEN and CDR2 SYDVKM. CDR3 length: 13 residues. The CDR3 DNA sequence: TGTGCCAGCAGCGTGGGACAGTCCTACGAGCAGTACTTC. Translated: CASSVGQSYEQYF.

The chain employs TRBV25-1 and TRBJ1-1; D remains ambiguous. The CDR3 extends over 13 amino acids. V was pared by 3 bases and J by 5 bases, with 10 bases between. Germline V gene sequence: CDR1 MGHDK, CDR2 SYGVNS. CDR3 coding DNA: TGTGCCAGCAGTGATGGAGCTAGAACTGAAGCTTTCTTT. Its translation: CASSDGARTEAFF. Full variable domain (missing parts from reference TRBV25-1 and TRBJ1-1): EADIYQTPRYLVIGTGKKITLECSQTMGHDKMYWYQQDPGMELHLIHYSYGVNSTEKGDLSSESTVSRIRTEHFPLTLESARPSHTSQYLCASSDGARTEAFFGQGTRLTVV.

This chain joins TRBV20-1 and TRBJ1-4; TRBD1 matches 9 bases. The germline V gene encodes CDR1 DFQATT and CDR2 SNEGSKA (reference sequence). This CDR3 contains 14 residues. After removal of 2 bases from V and 8 bases from J, the junction contained 6 bases not matched to a gene. CDR3 region: CSARIQGAGEKLFF. In DNA, the CDR3 is TGCAGTGCTAGAATACAGGGGGCCGGAGAAAAACTGTTTTTT.

This clonotype was seen ten or more times. The V call is TRBV7-2, the J call TRBJ2-7; TRBD1 agrees at 7 bases. This CDR3 contains 14 residues. CDR1 is SGHTA and CDR2 is FQGNSA in the germline V gene. The V gene end was trimmed by 5 bases and the J gene end by 2 bases; junction bases not matched to a gene: 6. The CDR3 nucleotides are TGTGCCAGCAGCCGAAGGGGACAGACCTACGAGCAGTACTTC. Translated, it gives CASSRRGQTYEQYF.

The chain uses TRBV6-5 and TRBJ2-7; D might be TRBD1 or TRBD2, each matching 5 bases. CDR3 length: 13 amino acids. V dropped 5 bases and J dropped 4 bases, with 12 bases sitting between them. The germline V gene has CDR1 MNHEY and CDR2 SVGAGI. In DNA, the CDR3 is TGTGCCAGCAGTCCAGGGACGGATTACGAGCAGTACTTC. Protein: CASSPGTDYEQYF.

This clonotype was counted a few times. The rearrangement joins TRBV21-1 to TRBJ1-5. TRBV21-1 is termed a pseudogene. CDR3 length: 12 residues. DNA of the CDR3: TGTGCCAGCAGCAAAGCTGGCCAGCCCCAGCATTTT. It codes for CASSKAGQPQHF.

This clonotype was counted a few times. J is TRBJ2-3 and V is TRBV7-7, with D tentatively TRBD2 (5 bases). The CDR3 contains 13 residues. In germline, CDR1 is SSHAT, CDR2 FNYEAQ (reference sequence). The germline V and J ends were trimmed by 5 bases and 11 bases, with 17 bases remaining between them. CDR3 in amino acids: CASSPTGDEVQYF. The CDR3 DNA reads TGTGCCAGCAGCCCGACCGGGGATGAGGTGCAGTATTTT.

This clonotype was found a few times. The J gene is TRBJ2-1, the V gene TRBV6-5; 10 bases agree with TRBD2. The germline CDR1 and CDR2 sequences are MNHEY and SVGAGI. The CDR3 is made up of 17 amino acids. After removal of 0 bases from V and 7 bases from J, the junction contained 9 bases not matched to a gene. The CDR3 reads CASSYSGLAGVRNEQFF. The CDR3 bases are TGTGCCAGCAGTTACTCTGGCCTAGCGGGAGTGAGGAATGAGCAGTTCTTC.